This T cell receptor beta chain was captured in a study of graft-versus-host responses after intestinal transplantation (TCRdb year 2021). The study in broad terms: The transplants that recipients got were multivisceral, liver-intestinal, or isolated intestinal. Anti-thymocyte globulin induction was given to all recipients, followed by maintenance tacrolimus and steroids for approximately 3 years. Bulk TCR-beta CDR3 sequencing was used to track graft-versus-host and host-versus-graft alloreactive T cell clones in the graft, circulation and bone marrow after intestinal transplantation. To identify alloreactive clones, pre-transplant mixed lymphocyte reaction products were sequenced and compared with unstimulated pre-transplant donor and recipient T cells. The cohort enrolled about two dozen intestinal transplant recipients including one retransplant, and a few patients lacking pretransplant specimens were excluded. Donor T cell macrochimerism was defined as a peak of at least 4% donor T cells among recipient peripheral blood mononuclear cells. Rather than being sequenced by the commercial service, samples from a few later patients were sequenced in-house on an Illumina MiSeq and processed with MiXCR.

Beyond this particular receptor, the publication reports: In patients with donor T cell macrochimerism, the allografts had high GvH to HvG T cell clonal ratios. Early after transplant, declines in HvG clones were associated with peak levels of circulating GvH clones. GvH clones were found in recipient bone marrow, and some of the GvH clones appeared earlier in ileal mucosa or blood, which is consistent with an intestinal mucosal origin. The relatively low number and heterogeneity of intestinal transplant patients limited the conclusions.

From the cysteine through the phenylalanine, the CDR3 covers 14 amino acids. Only CDR3 DNA remains: 42 bases, in frame from the first base. The junction carries 8 bases between V and J, which are trimmed by 1 base and 2 bases respectively. The germline V gene provides CDR1 MNHEY and CDR2 SVGAGI. The intended sense of this specimen's time point label: cells obtained before transplantation from donor or recipient. CD3+CD4+ and CD3+CD8+ populations were FACS-sorted from unstimulated pre-transplant donor and recipient cells taken from spleen or lymph nodes. As for this clone: Its antigen remains undetermined. No quality values exist for individual bases; no much larger clone is one base distant.

To prepare the library, the immunoSEQ multiplex PCR assay was applied. For most patients, genomic DNA was isolated using the Qiagen DNeasy Blood and Tissue Kit and was shipped frozen to Adaptive Biotechnologies for TCR sequencing. High-throughput TCR-beta CDR3 sequencing of genomic DNA from most patients was performed by Adaptive Biotechnologies. Per the authors' processing: Adaptive's ImmunoSEQ software was the source of the TCR sequencing data for about 18 patients, while a few other patients were processed with MiXCR and VDJtools. To correct CD4 versus CD8 sorting errors, any sequence found in both subsets at a frequency ratio below 5:1 was removed. Because the origin of CDR3 nucleotide sequences shared between donor and recipient could not be assigned, those sequences were removed. At least 2-fold expansion over unstimulated cells and a minimum CFSE-low frequency of 0.002% (template counts) or 0.001% (read counts) were required for clones to be classified as alloreactive. Clones detected in sequenced pre-transplant spleen, lymph node, or MLR CFSE-low populations of the donor or recipient were defined as mappable. Cumulative frequency of alloreactive clones was calculated as a percentage of all sequences weighted by copy number. In its TCRdb copy, this immuneACCESS table keeps in-frame sequences only and misses some clones. Where compared with another copy, unresolved V genes explain less than half of these, and the others have no known cause. The V and J calls and the clone size are those of that table, but D and trimming were determined from the DNA. This sample gives roughly 100,000 clones in total; over 85% of them show up just once. Of the sample, 0.9% to 1.5% falls within the top ten clones.

The V gene is TRBV6-5 and the J gene is TRBJ1-2, and perhaps TRBD1 as D gene, on 6 matching bases. This clonotype originated in a human donor who received an intestinal transplant. The starting material was unstimulated CD8+ T cells sorted from spleen or lymph node cells, obtained before intestinal transplant. The nucleotide sequence reads TGTGCCAGCAGTTACTACAGGGAGAACTATGGCTACACCTTC. Translation gives CASSYYRENYGYTF.